This T cell receptor beta chain came from a study of human T cells and chemical hapten exposure. Original processing methods: Counting gave a median of roughly 100,000 TCRs per sample, with values ranging from about 23,224 to 700,000. Using its own MiXCR run on the RACE reads, TCRdb lists one record per CDR3 protein. The V and J calls, along with clone size, are taken from TCRdb and not from the paper's own processing. The top ten hold 2.3% of the sample, which has 200,000 to 300,000 distinct CDR3 sequences, approximately 8.6% seen once. Notes on the study in general: Sensitization with DPC brought no change to TCRs above 1 in 1000 in frequency.

The CDR3 extends over 16 amino acids. V shed 5 bases and J shed 3 bases, with 19 bases lying between them. The germline CDR1 and CDR2 sequences are SGHDT and YYEEEE. With regard to this clonotype: What it binds is unknown.

The time point here: pre-sensitization, week 0. Treatment denoted: therapeutic diphenylcyclopropenone sensitization with weekly scalp DPC. This TCR came from a woman in her forties with alopecia areata. Some clones in this sample may be carry-over from other donors' samples. This sample comprised whole blood, obtained in connection with sensitization to the hapten diphenylcyclopropenone (DPC). The genes are TRBV5-6 and TRBJ2-3, with D possibly being TRBD1 (6 bases). CDR3 nucleotides: TGTGCCAGCAGTACAGGGACAAAACAAAGAACAGATACGCAGTATTTT. Amino acids: CASSTGTKQRTDTQYF.